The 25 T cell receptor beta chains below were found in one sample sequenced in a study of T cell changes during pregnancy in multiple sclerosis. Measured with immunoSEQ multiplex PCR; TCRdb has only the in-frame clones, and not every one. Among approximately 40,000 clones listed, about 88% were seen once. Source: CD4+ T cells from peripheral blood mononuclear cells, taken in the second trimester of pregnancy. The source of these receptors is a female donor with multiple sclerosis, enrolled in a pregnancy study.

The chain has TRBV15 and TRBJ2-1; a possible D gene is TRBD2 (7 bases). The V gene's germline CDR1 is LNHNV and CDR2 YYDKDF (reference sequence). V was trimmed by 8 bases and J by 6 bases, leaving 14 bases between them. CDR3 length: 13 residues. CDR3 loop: CATRGAWGNEQFF. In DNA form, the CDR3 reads TGTGCCACCCGGGGGGCCTGGGGCAATGAGCAGTTCTTC.

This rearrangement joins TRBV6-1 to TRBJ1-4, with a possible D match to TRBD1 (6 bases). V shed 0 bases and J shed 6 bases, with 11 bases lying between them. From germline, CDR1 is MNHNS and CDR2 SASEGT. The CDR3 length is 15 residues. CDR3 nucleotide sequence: TGTGCCAGCAGTGAAGCGGGGACACGTTATGAAAAACTGTTTTTT. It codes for CASSEAGTRYEKLFF.

DNA of the CDR3: TGTGCCAGCAGTGAATGGGCGCAAGCTAACTATGGCTACACCTTC. It encodes CASSEWAQANYGYTF. V usage is TRBV2 and J usage is TRBJ1-2; D is uncertain. CDR1 is SNHLY and CDR2 is FYNNEI in the germline V gene. The CDR3 has 15 residues. Trimming shortened V by 2 bases and J by 0 bases, and 10 bases separated the two germline ends.

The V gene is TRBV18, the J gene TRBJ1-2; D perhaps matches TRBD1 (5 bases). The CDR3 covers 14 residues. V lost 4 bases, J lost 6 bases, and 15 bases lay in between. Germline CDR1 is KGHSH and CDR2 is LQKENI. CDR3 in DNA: TGTGCCAGCTCACGGCGGGACGGCGGAAATGGCTACACCTTC. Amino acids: CASSRRDGGNGYTF.

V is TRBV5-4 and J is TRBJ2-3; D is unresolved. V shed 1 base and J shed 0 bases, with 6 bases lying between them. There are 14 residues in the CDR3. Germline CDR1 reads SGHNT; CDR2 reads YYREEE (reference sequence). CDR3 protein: CASSLSTSTDTQYF. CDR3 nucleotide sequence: TGTGCCAGCAGCTTGTCGACTAGCACAGATACGCAGTATTTT.

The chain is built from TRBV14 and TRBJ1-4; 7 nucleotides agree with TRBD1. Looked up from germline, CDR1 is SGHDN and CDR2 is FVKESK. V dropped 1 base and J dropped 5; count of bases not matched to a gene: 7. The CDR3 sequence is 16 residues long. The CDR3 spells CASSQVSGQRNEKLFF. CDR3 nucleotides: TGTGCCAGCAGCCAAGTATCGGGACAGCGAAATGAAAAACTGTTTTTT.

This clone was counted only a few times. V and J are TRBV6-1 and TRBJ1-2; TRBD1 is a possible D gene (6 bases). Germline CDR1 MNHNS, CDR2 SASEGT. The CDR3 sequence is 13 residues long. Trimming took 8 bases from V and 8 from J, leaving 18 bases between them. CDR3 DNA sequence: TGTGCCAGCTCCCCTTCAGGGGCCCCGGGCTACACCTTC. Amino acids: CASSPSGAPGYTF.

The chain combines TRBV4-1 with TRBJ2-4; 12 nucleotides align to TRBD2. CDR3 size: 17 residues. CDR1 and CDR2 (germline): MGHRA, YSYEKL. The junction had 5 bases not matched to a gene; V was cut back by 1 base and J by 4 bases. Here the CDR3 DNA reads TGCGCCAGCAGCCAAGCAAGACTAGCGGGAGAGAAAAACATTCAGTACTTC. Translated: CASSQARLAGEKNIQYF.

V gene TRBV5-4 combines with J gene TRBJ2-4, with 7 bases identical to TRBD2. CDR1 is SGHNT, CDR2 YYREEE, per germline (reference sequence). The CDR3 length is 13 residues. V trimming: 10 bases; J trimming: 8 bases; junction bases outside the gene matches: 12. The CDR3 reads CAAQKRDDHIQYF. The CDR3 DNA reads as TGTGCCGCCCAAAAGCGGGATGATCACATTCAGTACTTC.

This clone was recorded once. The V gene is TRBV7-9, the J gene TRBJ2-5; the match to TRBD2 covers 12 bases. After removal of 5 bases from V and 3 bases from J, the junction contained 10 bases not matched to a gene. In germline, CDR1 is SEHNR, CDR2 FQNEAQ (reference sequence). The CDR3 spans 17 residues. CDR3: CASSDGLAGSGKETQYF. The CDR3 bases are TGTGCCAGCAGCGATGGACTAGCGGGAAGTGGTAAAGAGACCCAGTACTTC.

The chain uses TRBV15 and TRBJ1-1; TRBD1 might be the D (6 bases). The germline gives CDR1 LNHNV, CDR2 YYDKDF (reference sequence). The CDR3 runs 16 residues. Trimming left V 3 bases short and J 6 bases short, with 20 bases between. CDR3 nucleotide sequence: TGTGCCACCAGCAGCGAGGATACAGGGCGGTGGTCTGAAGCTTTCTTT. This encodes CATSSEDTGRWSEAFF.

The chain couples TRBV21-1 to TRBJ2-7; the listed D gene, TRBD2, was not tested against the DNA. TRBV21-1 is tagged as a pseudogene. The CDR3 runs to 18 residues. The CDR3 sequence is CASSKPLMASGSGYEQYF. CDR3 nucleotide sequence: TGTGCCAGCAGCAAGCCCCTTATGGCTAGCGGGAGCGGATACGAGCAGTACTTC.

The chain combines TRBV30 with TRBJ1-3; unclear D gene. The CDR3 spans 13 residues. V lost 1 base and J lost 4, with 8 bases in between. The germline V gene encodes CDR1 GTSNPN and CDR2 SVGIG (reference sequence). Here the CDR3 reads CAWSAIVGNTIYF. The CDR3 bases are TGTGCCTGGAGTGCAATTGTCGGAAACACCATATATTTT.

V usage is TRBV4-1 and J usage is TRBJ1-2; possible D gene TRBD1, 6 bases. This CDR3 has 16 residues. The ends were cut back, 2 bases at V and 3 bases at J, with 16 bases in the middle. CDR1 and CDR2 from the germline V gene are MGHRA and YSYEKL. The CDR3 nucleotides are TGCGCCAGCAGCCAAACCATGGACAGATCTCACTATGGCTACACCTTC. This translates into CASSQTMDRSHYGYTF.

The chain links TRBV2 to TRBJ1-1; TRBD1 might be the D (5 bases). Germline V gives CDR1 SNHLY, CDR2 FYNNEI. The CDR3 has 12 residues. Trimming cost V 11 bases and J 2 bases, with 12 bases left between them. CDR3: CAGHRVNTEAFF. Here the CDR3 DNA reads TGTGCCGGACACCGGGTAAACACTGAAGCTTTCTTT.

The CDR3 loop reads CASSMTDMNTEAFF. CDR3 sequence (DNA): TGTGCCAGTAGTATGACGGACATGAACACTGAAGCTTTCTTT. The chain uses TRBV19 and TRBJ1-1; tentative D call: TRBD1 (5 bases). CDR1 is LNHDA, CDR2 SQIVND, per germline (reference sequence). V lost 3 bases and J lost 0, with 8 bases in between. The CDR3 has 14 amino acids.

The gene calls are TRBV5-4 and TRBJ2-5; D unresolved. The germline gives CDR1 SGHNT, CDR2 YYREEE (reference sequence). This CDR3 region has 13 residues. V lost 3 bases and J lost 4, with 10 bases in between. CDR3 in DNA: TGTGCCAGCAGCTCAACCGTCGGAGAGACCCAGTACTTC. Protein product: CASSSTVGETQYF.

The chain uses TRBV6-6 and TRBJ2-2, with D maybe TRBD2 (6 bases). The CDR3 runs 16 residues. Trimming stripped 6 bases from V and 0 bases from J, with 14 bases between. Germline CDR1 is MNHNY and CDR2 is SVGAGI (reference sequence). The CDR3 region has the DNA TGTGCCAGCAGACCCGCCGGGACTTCGAACACCGGGGAGCTGTTTTTT. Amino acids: CASRPAGTSNTGELFF.

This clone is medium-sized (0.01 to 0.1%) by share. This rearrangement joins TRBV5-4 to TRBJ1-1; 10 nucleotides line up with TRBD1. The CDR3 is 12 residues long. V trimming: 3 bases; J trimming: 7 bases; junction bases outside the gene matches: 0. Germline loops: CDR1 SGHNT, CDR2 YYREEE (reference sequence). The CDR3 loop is CASSWDRGEAFF. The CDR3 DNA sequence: TGTGCCAGCAGCTGGGACAGGGGTGAAGCTTTCTTT.

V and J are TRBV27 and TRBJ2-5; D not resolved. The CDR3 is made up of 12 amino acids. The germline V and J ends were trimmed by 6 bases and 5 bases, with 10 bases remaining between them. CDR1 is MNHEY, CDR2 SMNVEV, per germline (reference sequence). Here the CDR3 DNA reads TGTGCCAGCAGCAATATCCGGGAGACCCAGTACTTC. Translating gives CASSNIRETQYF.

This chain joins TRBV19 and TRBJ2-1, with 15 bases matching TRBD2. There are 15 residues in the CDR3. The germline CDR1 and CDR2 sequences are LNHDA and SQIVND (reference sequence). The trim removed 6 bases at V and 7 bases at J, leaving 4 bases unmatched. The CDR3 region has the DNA TGTGCCAGTAGGAGGACTAGCGGGAGGGGAAATGAGCAGTTCTTC. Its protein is CASRRTSGRGNEQFF. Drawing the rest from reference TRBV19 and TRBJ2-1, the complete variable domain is DGGITQSPKYLFRKEGQNVTLSCEQNLNHDAMYWYRQDPGQGLRLIYYSQIVNDFQKGDIAEGYSVSREKKESFPLTVTSAQKNPTAFYLCASRRTSGRGNEQFFGPGTRLTVL.

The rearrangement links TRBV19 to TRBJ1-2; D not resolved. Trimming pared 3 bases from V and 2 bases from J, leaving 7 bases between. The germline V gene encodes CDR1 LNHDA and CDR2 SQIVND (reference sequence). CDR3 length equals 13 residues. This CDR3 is CASSIAENYGYTF. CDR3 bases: TGTGCCAGTAGTATTGCGGAGAACTATGGCTACACCTTC. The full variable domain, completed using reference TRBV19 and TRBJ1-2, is DGGITQSPKYLFRKEGQNVTLSCEQNLNHDAMYWYRQDPGQGLRLIYYSQIVNDFQKGDIAEGYSVSREKKESFPLTVTSAQKNPTAFYLCASSIAENYGYTFGSGTRLTVV.

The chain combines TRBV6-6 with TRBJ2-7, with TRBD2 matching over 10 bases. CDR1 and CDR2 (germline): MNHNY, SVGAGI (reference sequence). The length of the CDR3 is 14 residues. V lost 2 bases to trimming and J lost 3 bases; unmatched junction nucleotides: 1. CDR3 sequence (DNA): TGTGCCAGCAGTTACGGGACTAGCGACTACGAGCAGTACTTC. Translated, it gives CASSYGTSDYEQYF.

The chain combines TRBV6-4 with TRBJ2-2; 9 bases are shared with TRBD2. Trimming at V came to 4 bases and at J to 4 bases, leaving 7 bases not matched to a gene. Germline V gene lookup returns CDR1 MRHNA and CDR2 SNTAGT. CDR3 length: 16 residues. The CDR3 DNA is TGTGCCAGCAGTGGTTTGGGACTAGCAGGCACCGGGGAGCTGTTTTTT. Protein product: CASSGLGLAGTGELFF.

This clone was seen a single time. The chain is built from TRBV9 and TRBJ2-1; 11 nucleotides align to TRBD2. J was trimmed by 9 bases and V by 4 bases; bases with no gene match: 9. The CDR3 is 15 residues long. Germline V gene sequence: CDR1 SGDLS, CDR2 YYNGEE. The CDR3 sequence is CASSPQPSGRSEQFF. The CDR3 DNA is TGTGCCAGCAGCCCCCAGCCTAGCGGGAGGAGTGAGCAGTTCTTC. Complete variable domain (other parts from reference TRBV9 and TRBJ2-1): DSGVTQTPKHLITATGQRVTLRCSPRSGDLSVYWYQQSLDQGLQFLIQYYNGEERAKGNILERFSAQQFPDLHSELNLSSLELGDSALYFCASSPQPSGRSEQFFGPGTRLTVL.